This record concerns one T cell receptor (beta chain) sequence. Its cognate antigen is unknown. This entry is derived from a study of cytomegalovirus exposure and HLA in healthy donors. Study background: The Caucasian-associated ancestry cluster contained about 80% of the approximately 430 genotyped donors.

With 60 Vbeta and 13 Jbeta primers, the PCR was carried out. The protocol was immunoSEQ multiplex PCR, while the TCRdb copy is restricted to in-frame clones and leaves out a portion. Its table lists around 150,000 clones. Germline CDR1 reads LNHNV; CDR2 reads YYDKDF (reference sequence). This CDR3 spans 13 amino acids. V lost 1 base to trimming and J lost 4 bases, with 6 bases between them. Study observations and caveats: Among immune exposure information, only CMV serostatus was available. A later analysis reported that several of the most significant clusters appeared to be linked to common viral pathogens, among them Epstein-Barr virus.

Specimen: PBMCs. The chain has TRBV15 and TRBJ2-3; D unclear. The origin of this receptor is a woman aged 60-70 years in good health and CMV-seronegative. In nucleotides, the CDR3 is TGTGCCACCAGCAGAGCGTCCCCAGATACGCAGTATTTT. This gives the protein CATSRASPDTQYF.